The 3 T cell receptor beta chains below were found in one sample sequenced in a study of immune evolution from preneoplasia to lung adenocarcinoma. The assay was immunoSEQ multiplex PCR, and TCRdb's table has in-frame clones only and misses some. The table has under 6,500 clones, 70% to 90% seen once. Sequenced sample: FFPE minimally invasive lung adenocarcinoma tissue. The receptors were gathered from a person in their sixties or seventies with lung adenocarcinoma.

The chain employs TRBV15 and TRBJ1-1; D not certain. Trimming stripped 0 bases from V and 5 bases from J, with 13 bases between. Germline CDR1 reads LNHNV; CDR2 reads YYDKDF (reference sequence). The CDR3 has 15 amino acids. The CDR3 protein is CATSRDDVKGTEAFF. CDR3 in DNA: TGTGCCACCAGCAGAGATGACGTCAAAGGGACTGAAGCTTTCTTT.

This chain connects TRBV6-6 to TRBJ1-5, with D tentatively TRBD1 (5 bases). CDR3 length: 13 residues. CDR1 is MNHNY, CDR2 SVGAGI, per germline (reference sequence). V lost 10 bases and J 2 bases, leaving 12 bases between the germline ends. In DNA form, the CDR3 reads TGTGCCACCCGAGGGGTAGGCAATCAGCCCCAGCATTTT. This translates into CATRGVGNQPQHF.

The chain combines TRBV18 with TRBJ1-4; a possible D gene is TRBD1 (6 bases). CDR3 length equals 15 residues. Between the trimmed V and J ends, which lost 6 bases and 4 bases, there was a span of 15 bases. Germline CDR1 is KGHSH and CDR2 is LQKENI. CDR3 nucleotides: TGTGCCAGCTCCCCCGTTGGACAGAGTAATGAAAAACTGTTTTTT. Its protein product is CASSPVGQSNEKLFF.